Listed below are T cell receptor beta chains from one sample, sequenced in a study of cytomegalovirus exposure and HLA in healthy donors. The method was immunoSEQ multiplex PCR; TCRdb's version includes in-frame clones alone and lacks a portion of them. The sample has about 200,000 clones; roughly 77% are singletons. Sequencing was performed on PBMCs. These receptors all come from a male donor in good health and CMV-seropositive. Both conserved end residues are trimmed from each CDR3. The size field is filled for only some rows; it gives once, few, many or a size class.

CDR3	size	V	J
ASSLDRRNEKLF	NA	TRBV6-5	TRBJ1-4
ASSLVGTGGREQY	NA	TRBV5-1	TRBJ2-7
ASRTATNEKLF	NA	TRBV6-1	TRBJ1-4
ASSLRTSGAYEQY	NA	TRBV6-6	TRBJ2-7
ASTDLAGGSVYEQY	few	TRBV7-6	TRBJ2-7
ASSSGDYTDTQY	NA	TRBV6-5	TRBJ2-3
ATSRGSPSVTQY	NA	TRBV15	TRBJ2-5
ASSVGGRSGEQY	NA	TRBV9	TRBJ2-7
AWGPFWEKLF	NA	TRBV30	TRBJ1-4
ASSLGTGGGETQY	few	TRBV5-4	TRBJ2-5
ASSSLAGGPGEQY	NA	TRBV7-8	TRBJ2-5
AWRGYRGSDSGANVLT	NA	TRBV30	TRBJ2-6
ASSVRRESSYNEQF	NA	TRBV9	TRBJ2-1
ASSYYGASGNEQF	NA	TRBV6-5	TRBJ2-1
ASSPGVGGYT	NA	TRBV9	TRBJ1-2
SVQGPPGNTIY	once	TRBV29-1	TRBJ1-3
ASSQEIPSGASLAKNIQY	once	TRBV4-3	TRBJ2-4
ASSPGDATYGYT	NA	TRBV5-6	TRBJ1-2
ASSRTGLSEDPQH	NA	TRBV7-2	TRBJ1-5
ATSRELDSEGNTIY	NA	TRBV15	TRBJ1-3
ASSLDWTSGNNEQF	NA	TRBV27	TRBJ2-1
ASSVGPPPSNQPQH	once	TRBV18	TRBJ1-5
ASNSLAREQF	NA	TRBV5-4	TRBJ2-1
ASSRPRGITNEKLF	NA	TRBV19	TRBJ1-4
ASSLEQGDSGNTIY	NA	TRBV18	TRBJ1-3
ASTPWLAVSYNEQF	NA	TRBV7-9	TRBJ2-1
ASSYGQGAYNEQF	NA	TRBV6-5	TRBJ2-1
ASSSNLPGDTQY	NA	TRBV5-1	TRBJ2-3
ASSLAPSSYEQY	NA	TRBV7-2	NA
ASRIDRGRTDTQY	NA	TRBV5-1	TRBJ2-3
ASTQGSSSYNEQF	NA	TRBV27	TRBJ2-1
ASSLPRGSIYEQY	NA	TRBV7-3	TRBJ2-7
ASSAPSGTAEQY	NA	TRBV19	TRBJ2-7
ASSPGGLNTGELF	NA	TRBV28	TRBJ2-2
ASSISGRGSVEKLF	NA	TRBV19	TRBJ1-4
SVVLGGGETQY	NA	TRBV29-1	TRBJ2-5
ASSPTGDTLQETQY	NA	TRBV9	TRBJ2-5
ASSYSLVNQPQH	NA	TRBV6-5	TRBJ1-5
ASSLALGGVVETQY	once	TRBV5-1	TRBJ2-5
ASSWTSGGNTGELF	NA	TRBV7-8	TRBJ2-2